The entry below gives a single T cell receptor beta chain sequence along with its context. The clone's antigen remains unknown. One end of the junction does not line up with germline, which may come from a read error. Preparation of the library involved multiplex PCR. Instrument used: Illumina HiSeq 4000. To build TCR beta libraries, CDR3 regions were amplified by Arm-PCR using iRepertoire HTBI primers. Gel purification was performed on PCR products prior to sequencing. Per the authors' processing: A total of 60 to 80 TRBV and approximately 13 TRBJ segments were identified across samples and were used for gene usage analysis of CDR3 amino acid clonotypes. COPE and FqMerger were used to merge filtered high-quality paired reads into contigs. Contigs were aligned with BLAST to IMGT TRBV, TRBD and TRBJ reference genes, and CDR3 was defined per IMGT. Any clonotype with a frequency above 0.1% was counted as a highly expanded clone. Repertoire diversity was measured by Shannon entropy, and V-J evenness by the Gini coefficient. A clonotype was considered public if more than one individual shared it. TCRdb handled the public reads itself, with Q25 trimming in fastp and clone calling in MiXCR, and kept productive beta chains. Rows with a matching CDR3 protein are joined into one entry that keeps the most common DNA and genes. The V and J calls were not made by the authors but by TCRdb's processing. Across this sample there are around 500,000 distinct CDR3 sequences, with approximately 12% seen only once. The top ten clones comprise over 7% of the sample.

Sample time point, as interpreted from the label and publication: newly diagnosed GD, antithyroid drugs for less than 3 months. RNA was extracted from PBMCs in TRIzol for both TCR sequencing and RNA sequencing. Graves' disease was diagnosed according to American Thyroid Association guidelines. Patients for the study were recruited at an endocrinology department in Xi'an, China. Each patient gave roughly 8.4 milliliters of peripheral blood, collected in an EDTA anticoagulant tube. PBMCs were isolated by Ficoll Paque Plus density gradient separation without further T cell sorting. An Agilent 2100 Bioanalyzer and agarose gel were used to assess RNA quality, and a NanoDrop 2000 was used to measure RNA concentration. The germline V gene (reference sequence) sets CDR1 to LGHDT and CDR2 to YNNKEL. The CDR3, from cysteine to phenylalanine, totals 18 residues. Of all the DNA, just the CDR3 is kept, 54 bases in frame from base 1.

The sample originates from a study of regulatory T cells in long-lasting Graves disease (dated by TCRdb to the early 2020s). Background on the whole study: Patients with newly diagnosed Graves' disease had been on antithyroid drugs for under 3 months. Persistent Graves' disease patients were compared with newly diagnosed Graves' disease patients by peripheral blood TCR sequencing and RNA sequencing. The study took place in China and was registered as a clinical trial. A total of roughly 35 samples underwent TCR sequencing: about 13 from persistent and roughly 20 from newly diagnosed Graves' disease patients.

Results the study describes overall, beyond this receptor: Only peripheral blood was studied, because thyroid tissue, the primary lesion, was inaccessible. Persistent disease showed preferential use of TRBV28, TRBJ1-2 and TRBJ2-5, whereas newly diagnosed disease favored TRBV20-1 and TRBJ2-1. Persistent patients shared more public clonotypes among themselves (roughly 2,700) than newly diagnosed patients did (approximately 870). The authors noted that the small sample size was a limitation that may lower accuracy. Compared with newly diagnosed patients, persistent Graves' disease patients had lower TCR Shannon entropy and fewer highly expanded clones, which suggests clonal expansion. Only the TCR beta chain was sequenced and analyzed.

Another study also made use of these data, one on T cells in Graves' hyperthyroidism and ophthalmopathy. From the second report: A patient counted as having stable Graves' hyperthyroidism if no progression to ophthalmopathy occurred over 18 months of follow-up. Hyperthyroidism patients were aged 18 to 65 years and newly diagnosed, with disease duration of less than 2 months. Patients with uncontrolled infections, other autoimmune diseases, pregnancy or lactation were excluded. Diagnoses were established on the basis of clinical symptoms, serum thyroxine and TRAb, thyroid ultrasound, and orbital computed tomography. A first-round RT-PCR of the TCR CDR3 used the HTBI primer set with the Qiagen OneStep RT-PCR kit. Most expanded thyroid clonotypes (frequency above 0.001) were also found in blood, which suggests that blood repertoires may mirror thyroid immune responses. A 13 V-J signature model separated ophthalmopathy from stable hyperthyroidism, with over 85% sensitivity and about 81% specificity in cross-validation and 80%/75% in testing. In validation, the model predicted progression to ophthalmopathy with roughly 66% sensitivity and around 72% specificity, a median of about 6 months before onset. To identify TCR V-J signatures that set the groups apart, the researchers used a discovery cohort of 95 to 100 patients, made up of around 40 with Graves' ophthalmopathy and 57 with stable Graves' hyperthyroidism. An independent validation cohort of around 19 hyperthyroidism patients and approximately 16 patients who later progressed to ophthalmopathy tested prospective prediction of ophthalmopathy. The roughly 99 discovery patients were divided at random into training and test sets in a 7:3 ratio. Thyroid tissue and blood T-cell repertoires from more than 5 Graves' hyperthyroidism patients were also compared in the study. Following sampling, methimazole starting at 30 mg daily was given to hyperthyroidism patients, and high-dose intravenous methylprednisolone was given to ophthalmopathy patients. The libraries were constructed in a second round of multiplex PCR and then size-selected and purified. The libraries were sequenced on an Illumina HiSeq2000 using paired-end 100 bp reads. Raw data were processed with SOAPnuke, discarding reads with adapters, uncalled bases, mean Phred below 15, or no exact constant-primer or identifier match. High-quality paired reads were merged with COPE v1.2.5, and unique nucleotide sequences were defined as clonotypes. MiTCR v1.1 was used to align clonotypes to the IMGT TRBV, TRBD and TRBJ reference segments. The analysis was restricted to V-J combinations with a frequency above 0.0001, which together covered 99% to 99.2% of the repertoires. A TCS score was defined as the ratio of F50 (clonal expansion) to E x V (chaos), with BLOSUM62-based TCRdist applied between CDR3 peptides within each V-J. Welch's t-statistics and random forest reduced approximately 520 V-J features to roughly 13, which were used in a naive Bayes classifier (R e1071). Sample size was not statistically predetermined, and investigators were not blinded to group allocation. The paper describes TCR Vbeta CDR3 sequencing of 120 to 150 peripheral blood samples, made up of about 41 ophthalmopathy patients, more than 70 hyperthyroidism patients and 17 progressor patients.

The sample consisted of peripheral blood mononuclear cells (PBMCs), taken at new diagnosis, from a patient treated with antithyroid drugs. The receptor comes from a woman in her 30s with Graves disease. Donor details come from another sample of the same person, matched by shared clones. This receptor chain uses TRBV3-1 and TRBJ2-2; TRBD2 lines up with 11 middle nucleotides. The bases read TGTGCCAGCGGCCAAGAGGGGACTAGCGGCCTCAGGACCGGGGAGCTGTTTTTT. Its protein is CASGQEGTSGLRTGELFF.